This T cell receptor (beta chain) was sequenced during a study of shared clonotypes between healthy human individuals. The data were produced by immunoSEQ multiplex PCR, yet TCRdb's version contains in-frame clones alone and is incomplete. The sample holds about 480,000 clones, about 79% seen once. Looked up from germline, CDR1 is LGHNT and CDR2 is FRNRAP. The CDR3 loop spans 14 amino acids. V was pared by 4 bases and J by 0 bases, with 8 bases between. The sample taken for sequencing was PBMCs. The TCR comes from a woman between 35 and 50 years old in good health. Some clones in this sample may be carry-over from other donors' samples. This rearrangement joins TRBV12-5 to TRBJ2-3, with a tentative D call TRBD1 (6 bases). The CDR3 DNA follows: TGTGCTAGTGGTTCGGACAGAAGCACAGATACGCAGTATTTT. It yields the protein CASGSDRSTDTQYF.